This TCR beta chain was recorded in a study of control samples from healthy donors and cancer patients. Repertoires were generated with immunoSEQ multiplex PCR, while TCRdb's copy carries only in-frame clones and drops some. The sample includes more than 85,000 clones, approximately 84% of them seen just once. This receptor was taken from a man aged 65-85 years with lung cancer. The sample taken for sequencing was PBMCs.

The CDR3 nucleotides are TGTGCCATCAGTGAACCAGGGGGTAGGGAGACCCAGTACTTC. Its translation is CAISEPGGRETQYF. V is TRBV10-3 and J is TRBJ2-5; the match to TRBD1 covers 7 bases. Germline CDR1 reads ENHRY; CDR2 reads SYGVKD. There are 14 residues in the CDR3. The ends lost 3 bases at V and 5 bases at J; junction bases unmatched: 6.